The 23 T cell receptor beta chains in this list originate from one sample, sequenced in a study of T cells in Graves' hyperthyroidism and ophthalmopathy. From RNA transcripts, TCR beta CDR3 regions were amplified. Researchers ran a first-round RT-PCR on the TCR CDR3 using the HTBI primer set. One entry per CDR3 protein results from TCRdb running MiXCR on the multiplex PCR reads. The data show roughly 700,000 distinct CDR3 sequences, roughly 17% seen once. Sequencing input: blood. Source of these receptors: a man aged 50 to 59 with Graves' hyperthyroidism.

This chain uses TRBV5-1 with TRBJ1-1; 7 nucleotides line up with TRBD1. The germline CDR1 and CDR2 sequences are SGHRS and YFSETQ. With V trimmed by 3 bases and J by 6 bases, 8 bases remained unmatched. The CDR3 sequence is 14 residues long. The CDR3 sequence: CASSWDSGYSEAFF. Written as DNA, the CDR3 is TGCGCCAGCAGCTGGGACAGCGGGTACTCTGAAGCTTTCTTT.

This clonotype was detected ten times or more. V is TRBV3-1 and J is TRBJ2-5; D uncertain. The CDR3 runs 14 residues. V was trimmed by 2 bases and J by 1 base, leaving 8 bases between them. Germline loops: CDR1 LGHDT, CDR2 YNNKEL (reference sequence). The CDR3 spells CASSQFDTQETQYF. In nucleotides, the CDR3 is TGTGCCAGCAGCCAATTTGATACCCAAGAGACCCAGTACTTC.

The chain couples TRBV19 to TRBJ1-5; D gene ambiguous. The V gene's germline CDR1 is LNHDA and CDR2 SQIVND (reference sequence). The CDR3 spans 16 residues. V was pared by 4 bases and J by 2 bases, with 15 bases between. The CDR3 region has the DNA TGTGCCAGTAGTACCATCTACCGGGGTGGCAATCAGCCCCAGCATTTT. This sequence encodes CASSTIYRGGNQPQHF. Together with reference TRBV19 and TRBJ1-5, the CDR3 gives the full variable domain: DGGITQSPKYLFRKEGQNVTLSCEQNLNHDAMYWYRQDPGQGLRLIYYSQIVNDFQKGDIAEGYSVSREKKESFPLTVTSAQKNPTAFYLCASSTIYRGGNQPQHFGDGTRLSIL.

This clonotype occurred many times. The V call is TRBV28, the J call TRBJ2-7, with 7 nucleotides matching TRBD2. The V gene's germline CDR1 is MDHEN and CDR2 SYDVKM. The CDR3 is 14 residues long. The V gene end was trimmed by 1 base and the J gene end by 5 bases; junction bases not matched to a gene: 5. CDR3 in DNA: TGTGCCAGCAGTTTATCCGGGAGGTTCGACGAGCAGTACTTC. It translates to CASSLSGRFDEQYF.

In its sample, this clonotype was seen many times. The chain has TRBV2 and TRBJ2-1; D possibly matches TRBD1 or TRBD2 (5 bases each). V dropped 8 bases and J dropped 5 bases, with 28 bases sitting between them. This CDR3 has 18 residues. CDR1 is SNHLY and CDR2 is FYNNEI in the germline V gene. This CDR3 is CASPSLADSGWGHNEQFF. The DNA of the CDR3 is TGTGCCAGCCCCTCTCTGGCAGATTCAGGATGGGGACACAATGAGCAGTTCTTC.

This clonotype was counted many times. V and J are TRBV7-3 and TRBJ2-1; no firm D call. V was pared by 1 base and J by 7 bases, with 8 bases between. Per the germline V gene, CDR1 is SGHTA and CDR2 is FQGTGA. The CDR3 length is 13 residues. The CDR3, as DNA: TGTGCCAGCAGCTTAATCCCTACTAATGAGCAGTTCTTC. Its protein product is CASSLIPTNEQFF.

This clonotype was seen a few times. This chain connects TRBV24-1 to TRBJ1-2, with 7 bases matching TRBD1. The V segment lost 4 bases and the J segment 4 bases; nucleotides outside the gene matches: 8. Germline lookup yields CDR1 KGHDR and CDR2 SFDVKD. The CDR3 has 15 amino acids. The CDR3 DNA reads TGTGCCACCAGTGAAGACGGGACAGACCTCTATGGCTACACCTTC. It codes for CATSEDGTDLYGYTF.

This clonotype was counted ten times or more. The chain is built from TRBV11-3 and TRBJ2-1; 12 positions agree with TRBD2. The V segment lost 3 bases and the J segment 8 bases; nucleotides outside the gene matches: 14. CDR3 length: 18 amino acids. Germline V gene sequence: CDR1 SGHNT, CDR2 YENEEA. CDR3 amino acids: CASSFSRLAGELMDEQFF. As DNA, the CDR3 is TGTGCCAGCAGCTTCTCCCGACTAGCGGGAGAGTTGATGGATGAGCAGTTCTTC. Full variable domain (outside the CDR3, taken from reference TRBV11-3 and TRBJ2-1): EAGVVQSPRYKIIEKKQPVAFWCNPISGHNTLYWYLQNLGQGPELLIRYENEEAVDDSQLPKDRFSAERLKGVDSTLKIQPAELGDSAVYLCASSFSRLAGELMDEQFFGPGTRLTVL.

This clonotype was recorded a few times. The chain joins TRBV4-1 to TRBJ1-4; D possibly corresponds to TRBD1 (5 bases). Germline V lookup: CDR1 MGHRA, CDR2 YSYEKL. The CDR3 is made up of 16 amino acids. V shed 0 bases and J shed 4 bases, with 12 bases lying between them. CDR3 amino acids: CASSQEGRGGNEKLFF. DNA of the CDR3: TGCGCCAGCAGCCAAGAGGGGCGGGGGGGTAATGAAAAACTGTTTTTT.

A word on this clonotype: The missing conserved phenylalanine or tryptophan at the end of this CDR3 makes a read error likely. The chain uses TRBV12-3 or TRBV12-4 and TRBJ1-1; D is undetermined. V was cut by 5 bases and J by 7 bases, with 5 bases left in between. The CDR3 runs to 10 residues. Here the CDR3 DNA reads TGTGCCAGCAGTCTTGGTGAAGCTTTCCTT. Its protein is CASSLGEAFL.

This chain connects TRBV4-1 to TRBJ2-7, with TRBD2 matching over 11 bases. V trimming: 1 base; J trimming: 2 bases; junction bases outside the gene matches: 1. Looked up from germline, CDR1 is MGHRA and CDR2 is YSYEKL. The CDR3 has 15 residues. The CDR3 coding sequence is TGCGCCAGCAGCCAAGCTAGCGGGAGGACCTACGAGCAGTACTTC. Protein product: CASSQASGRTYEQYF.

Of note for this clonotype: One base away lies a much larger clone, so this may be a sequencing read error. Here the CDR3 reads CASEGSGGYNDQFF. The DNA of the CDR3 is TGTGCCAGCGAGGGTAGCGGGGGATACAATGATCAGTTCTTC. The chain combines TRBV2 with TRBJ2-1, with 9 bases matching TRBD2. The CDR3 runs to 14 residues. Per germline, CDR1 SNHLY and CDR2 FYNNEI. Looking up the rest from reference TRBV2 and TRBJ2-1 gives the full variable domain: EPEVTQTPSHQVTQMGQEVILRCVPISNHLYFYWYRQILGQKVEFLVSFYNNEISEKSEIFDDQFSVERPDGSNFTLKIRSTKLEDSAMYFCASEGSGGYNDQFFGPGTRLTVL.

At least ten counts were recorded for this clonotype. The rearrangement joins TRBV7-2 to TRBJ2-4, with D uncertain. The CDR3 totals 12 residues. CDR1 and CDR2 from the germline V gene are SGHTA and FQGNSA. Between the trimmed V and J ends, which lost 1 base and 9 bases, there was a span of 7 bases. The CDR3 reads CASSLDLGIQYF. DNA for the CDR3: TGTGCCAGCAGCTTAGACTTAGGCATTCAGTACTTC.

The gene calls are TRBV4-3 and TRBJ1-4; D ambiguous. Germline V lookup: CDR1 LGHNA, CDR2 YSLEER. The V and J ends lost 0 bases and 8 bases respectively, with 10 bases between them. This CDR3 region has 14 residues. The CDR3 sequence: CASSQDLVEEKLFF. Written as DNA, the CDR3 is TGCGCCAGCAGCCAAGATCTCGTAGAGGAAAAACTGTTTTTT.

There are many counts of this clonotype. The chain links TRBV6-1 to TRBJ1-6; D gene unclear. Trimming took off 6 bases at V and 0 bases at J, with 15 bases between the two ends. Germline V gives CDR1 MNHNS, CDR2 SASEGT. This CDR3 is built from 17 residues. This chain's CDR3 is CASRDGPRSSYNSPLHF. CDR3 nucleotides: TGTGCCAGCAGGGATGGACCCCGCAGCTCCTATAATTCACCCCTCCACTTT.

This clonotype was observed many times. CDR3 bases: TGTGCCAGCAGTGAACCGGACTCCAATTACGAGCAGTACTTC. Residues: CASSEPDSNYEQYF. This chain links TRBV2 with TRBJ2-7; the D gene is possibly TRBD2 (5 bases). The CDR3 is made up of 14 amino acids. The V end lost 2 bases, the J end lost 4 bases, and 12 bases lay between the germline ends. Per germline, CDR1 SNHLY and CDR2 FYNNEI. The complete variable domain, with remaining parts taken from reference TRBV2 and TRBJ2-7, reads EPEVTQTPSHQVTQMGQEVILRCVPISNHLYFYWYRQILGQKVEFLVSFYNNEISEKSEIFDDQFSVERPDGSNFTLKIRSTKLEDSAMYFCASSEPDSNYEQYFGPGTRLTVT.

This clonotype has just a few counts. The chain has TRBV12-3 or TRBV12-4 and TRBJ2-1; D is unresolved. The length of the CDR3 is 13 residues. The ends were cut back, 7 bases at V and 5 bases at J, with 12 bases in the middle. The CDR3 loop reads CASTPTGHNEQFF. DNA of the CDR3: TGTGCCAGCACCCCCACCGGACACAATGAGCAGTTCTTC.

Turning to this clonotype: Being one base from a much bigger clone, this may be a read error. The chain links TRBV3-1 to TRBJ1-5, with D tentatively TRBD1 (5 bases). With 7 bases removed from V and 6 bases from J, the gap between germline ends came to 10 bases. Germline lookup yields CDR1 LGHDT and CDR2 YNNKEL (reference sequence). This CDR3 has 12 residues. Here the CDR3 reads CASNMGGQPQHF. The CDR3 DNA reads as TGTGCCAGCAACATGGGGGGTCAGCCCCAGCATTTT.

Of note for this clonotype: This clone may be a read error of a much larger clone one base away. V and J are TRBV2 and TRBJ2-1; 11 positions match TRBD2. The CDR3 totals 15 residues. The germline V gene encodes CDR1 SNHLY and CDR2 FYNNEI. CDR3 in amino acids: CARRTLAGDSNERFF. DNA for the CDR3: TGTGCCAGACGCACACTAGCGGGAGATAGTAATGAGCGGTTCTTC.

This rearrangement joins TRBV29-1 to TRBJ2-4; D may be TRBD2 (7 bases). Looked up from germline, CDR1 is SQVTM and CDR2 is ANQGSEA. This CDR3 region has 15 residues. Trimming took 5 bases from V and 2 from J, leaving 16 bases between them. The CDR3 reads CSVWGEGGTKNIQYF. In DNA form, the CDR3 reads TGCAGCGTTTGGGGGGAGGGGGGGACCAAAAACATTCAGTACTTC.

This clonotype occurred many times. CDR3 sequence reads: CAISEPKGLAGEIPQETQYF. CDR3 bases: TGTGCCATCAGTGAACCCAAGGGACTAGCGGGAGAAATACCCCAAGAGACCCAGTACTTC. The gene calls are TRBV10-3 and TRBJ2-5; 14 bases line up with TRBD2. The CDR3 consists of 20 residues. Trimming at V came to 3 bases and at J to 1 base, leaving 13 bases not matched to a gene. Germline CDR1 ENHRY, CDR2 SYGVKD.

This clonotype is a singleton in its sample. The genes are TRBV2 and TRBJ2-7; the match to TRBD2 covers 8 bases. The CDR3 spans 15 residues. Germline V lookup: CDR1 SNHLY, CDR2 FYNNEI. V trimming: 6 bases; J trimming: 4 bases; junction bases outside the gene matches: 11. The CDR3 DNA reads TGTGCCAGCAGCGAGGGACCAGCGGGAGATTACGAGCAGTACTTC. Protein product: CASSEGPAGDYEQYF.

The rearrangement links TRBV7-9 to TRBJ1-4; TRBD1 aligns across 8 bases. In germline, CDR1 is SEHNR, CDR2 FQNEAQ (reference sequence). The CDR3 extends over 15 amino acids. V lost 5 bases and J lost 8; bases outside the gene matches: 10. DNA for the CDR3: TGTGCCAGCAGCCACCCGACAGGGGAGAAGGAAAAACTGTTTTTT. Its translation is CASSHPTGEKEKLFF.